The entry below describes one TCR beta chain. The data were produced by immunoSEQ multiplex PCR, yet TCRdb's version contains in-frame clones alone and is incomplete. Among 200,000 to 250,000 clones, 75% to 90% were seen once, and the ten largest hold around 5.6%. Germline CDR1 reads MNHEY; CDR2 reads SMNVEV (reference sequence). J gave up 6 bases and V 5 bases, and 10 bases lay outside the gene matches. This CDR3 is built from 16 residues. The data were obtained in a study of cytomegalovirus exposure and HLA in healthy donors. This TCR was recovered from a woman between 18 and 29 years old in good health and CMV-seronegative. What was sequenced was PBMCs. This rearrangement joins TRBV27 to TRBJ2-4, with TRBD1 identical over 10 bases. CDR3 sequence reads: CASSPTGTGELNIQYF. In nucleotides, the CDR3 is TGTGCCAGCAGTCCGACCGGGACAGGGGAGTTAAACATTCAGTACTTC.